The clone carrying this T cell receptor (beta chain) was observed a few times. The antigen is not known. The repertoire was sequenced with immunoSEQ multiplex PCR; TCRdb's copy has only in-frame clones and lacks some. The sample has 33,000 or so clones; about 47% are singletons. The CDR3 is 15 amino acids. J gave up 4 bases and V 5 bases, and 10 bases lay outside the gene matches. Per the germline V gene, CDR1 is MNHEY and CDR2 is SMNVEV (reference sequence). The data were obtained in a study of cytotoxic CD8 clonotypes in ibrutinib-treated CLL. Findings and caveats of the study: The study found public clonotypes uncommon, contracting or stable on treatment.

The V and J genes are TRBV27 and TRBJ1-2; 7 bases are shared with TRBD1. The clonotype comes from a human donor with chronic lymphocytic leukemia. The specimen comprised PBMCs, sampled before ibrutinib treatment. As DNA, the CDR3 is TGTGCCAGCAGTCCCGCCGGCAGGGGGAGCTATGGCTACACCTTC. As protein: CASSPAGRGSYGYTF.